This entry describes one TCR beta chain. Its antigen remains unidentified. This record comes from a study of T cell responses to AZD1222 COVID-19 vaccine. Across the study: Analysis merged second doses at about 4 or about 12 weeks. Study conclusions and caveats: Baseline testing showed seropositivity in only a handful of AZD1222 recipients. Females outnumbered males among donors, who were mostly white British; clonal diversity was possibly underestimated.

The repertoire was sequenced with immunoSEQ multiplex PCR; TCRdb's copy has only in-frame clones and lacks some. The sample records 120,000 to 150,000 clones, roughly 90% being singletons. This CDR3 spans 14 amino acids. The germline V gene has CDR1 SGHNT and CDR2 YYREEE (reference sequence). The V and J ends lost 2 bases and 0 bases respectively, with 8 bases between them. This clonotype was obtained from an adult in good health. The sequencing here drew on peripheral blood, taken on day 0 of AZD1222 vaccination. The V gene is TRBV5-4, the J gene TRBJ1-1; no definite D call. Here the CDR3 DNA reads TGTGCCAGCAGCTTACCAGCCATGAACACTGAAGCTTTCTTT. As protein: CASSLPAMNTEAFF.